Below, 17 T cell receptor beta chains from the same sample are listed, as sequenced in a study of CXCR3-negative and CXCR3-positive naive CD8 T cells. Whole-study findings and limits: CXCR3-negative naive cells had less hydrophobic TRB CDR3s than did CXCR3-positive naive cells.

The antigens these receptors bind are not known. UMI-tagged TRB cDNA libraries were built via 5' RACE. From the 5' RACE reads, TCRdb lists one entry per CDR3 protein and no DNA. The table lists about 120,000 distinct CDR3 sequences. The specimen sequenced was naive CXCR3+ CD8+ T cells from blood. Regarding subset: CD45RO-CCR7+CD27+CD95- naive CD8+ T cells expressing CXCR3 (TNR3+). These receptors all stem from a human donor in good health. Some clones in this sample may be carry-over from other donors' samples.

The CDR3: CSARDPDSYEQYF. V and J are TRBV20-1 and TRBJ2-7. There are 13 residues in the CDR3. The germline gives CDR1 DFQATT, CDR2 SNEGSKA (reference sequence).

This chain connects TRBV7-9 to TRBJ2-1; the TCRdb D gene call, TRBD1, has no DNA to confirm it. Germline V gene sequence: CDR1 SEHNR, CDR2 FQNEAQ (reference sequence). This CDR3 is 13 amino acids long. The CDR3: CASSGQAMNEQFF. The entire variable domain, with the rest obtained from reference TRBV7-9 and TRBJ2-1, is as follows: DTGVSQNPRHKITKRGQNVTFRCDPISEHNRLYWYRQTLGQGPEFLTYFQNEAQLEKSRLLSDRFSAERPKGSFSTLEIQRTEQGDSAMYLCASSGQAMNEQFFGPGTRLTVL.

J is TRBJ2-4 and V is TRBV7-3; without DNA, the TCRdb call of TRBD1 cannot be checked. The CDR3 has 16 amino acids. CDR1 and CDR2 (germline): SGHTA, FQGTGA. The CDR3 spells CASSTPRTLAKNIQYF.

This rearrangement joins TRBV7-9 to TRBJ1-1; there is no DNA to check the TCRdb D call of TRBD1. The germline V gene encodes CDR1 SEHNR and CDR2 FQNEAQ (reference sequence). This CDR3 region has 19 residues. The CDR3 spells CASSFPGQEGNRMNTEAFF.

J is TRBJ2-1 and V is TRBV20-1; the TCRdb D gene call, TRBD2, has no DNA to confirm it. The CDR3 has 17 residues. CDR1 and CDR2 (germline): DFQATT, SNEGSKA (reference sequence). CDR3 sequence: CSARPLGLAGDYNEQFF.

The chain has TRBV5-6 and TRBJ2-2; without DNA, the TCRdb call of TRBD2 cannot be checked. CDR3 size: 16 residues. Germline CDR1 is SGHDT and CDR2 is YYEEEE. The CDR3 here is CASSLVIAGSGGELFF.

The CDR3 protein is CASSRDMDEKLFF. V is TRBV4-2 and J is TRBJ1-4; TCRdb selects TRBD1, and the lack of DNA leaves this call unchecked. Germline assignment: CDR1 LGHNA and CDR2 YNFKEQ. The CDR3 length is 13 residues.

V usage is TRBV13 and J usage is TRBJ1-1; TCRdb proposes TRBD1, but this gene call is untestable without DNA. Germline V gene lookup returns CDR1 PRHDT and CDR2 FYEKMQ (reference sequence). The CDR3 extends over 15 amino acids. The CDR3 region is CASSSGILGGTEAFF.

The rearrangement uses TRBV20-1 and TRBJ2-1; with no DNA, the TCRdb D assignment of TRBD2 cannot be verified. The CDR3 extends over 15 amino acids. From germline, CDR1 is DFQATT and CDR2 SNEGSKA (reference sequence). The CDR3 loop reads CSARVRGPVVEEQFF.

The chain recombines TRBV5-4 with TRBJ1-1; with no DNA, the TCRdb D assignment of TRBD1 cannot be verified. CDR1 and CDR2 (germline): SGHNT, YYREEE (reference sequence). This CDR3 contains 14 residues. CDR3 amino acids: CASSFRGGYTEAFF.

The chain has TRBV21-1 and TRBJ1-1. TRBV21-1 is designated a pseudogene. This CDR3 is built from 13 residues. The CDR3 protein is CASSKIPNTEAFF.

The chain joins TRBV29-1 to TRBJ1-1. The CDR3 loop spans 15 amino acids. CDR1 SQVTM and CDR2 ANQGSEA come from the germline V gene. CDR3 protein: CSAISPQTPNTEAFF.

The genes are TRBV29-1 and TRBJ2-7; TCRdb designates TRBD1, a call that cannot be tested without DNA. This CDR3 contains 12 residues. Germline V gene sequence: CDR1 SQVTM, CDR2 ANQGSEA. CDR3 sequence reads: CSVWGADYEQYF.

J is TRBJ2-5 and V is TRBV5-1. This CDR3 has 14 residues. Germline CDR1 SGHRS, CDR2 YFSETQ. CDR3: CASSLEQLGETQYF.

This sequence joins TRBV25-1 and TRBJ1-1; TCRdb proposes TRBD1, but this gene call is untestable without DNA. This CDR3 comprises 15 residues. The germline gives CDR1 MGHDK, CDR2 SYGVNS. The CDR3 is CATSLLRGASTEAFF.

The V and J genes are TRBV4-3 and TRBJ2-7. The CDR3 is made up of 15 amino acids. The germline gives CDR1 LGHNA, CDR2 YSLEER. The CDR3 region is CASSQDLEGLYEQYF.

V is TRBV4-1 and J is TRBJ2-5; the TRBD1 assignment by TCRdb is unverifiable without DNA. The CDR3 runs 14 residues. Germline CDR1 is MGHRA and CDR2 is YSYEKL. This CDR3 reads CASSQWDDQETQYF.